The following is a T cell receptor beta chain sequence with its context. The specificity of this receptor is unknown. Per-nucleotide qualities are absent, and no much larger clonotype sits a single base away. From its cysteine to its phenylalanine, the CDR3 spans 14 amino acids. Only the CDR3 portion is preserved as DNA: 42 bases, with reading frame beginning at the first base. CDR1 KGHSH and CDR2 LQKENI are derived from the germline V gene. Trimming takes 6 bases from V and 2 bases from J, and the germline ends sit 13 bases apart. The data were obtained in a study of early T cells in non-severe SARS-CoV-2 infection (dated by TCRdb to the early 2020s). Turning to the overall study: Because TCR sequencing was done on bulk RNA from unsorted whole blood, the alpha and beta chains could not be paired. The paper as a whole reports these results and caveats: Matching against VDJdb was skewed toward anti-spike CD8 responses, likely underestimated virus-specific expansions, and missed private and CD4 specificities.

Libraries were built with 5' RACE. Reads for this sample came from a NextSeq 500. Unique molecular identifiers were attached to individual cDNA molecules in the TCR library protocol so that sequencing error and PCR bias could be corrected. Both TCR alpha and beta chains were sequenced, and tight co-correlation was observed between alpha and beta sequence abundances in each sample. The authors' pipeline ran thus. Decombinator V4 was used to annotate TCR sequences for V gene, J gene and CDR3. Expanded TCRs were defined as changing significantly between any two time points under a Poisson model with p below 0.0001. Abundances of TCRs were expressed as counts per million after normalisation to the total number of TCRs sequenced in each sample. TRAV1-2 paired with TRAJ12, TRAJ20 or TRAJ33 defined MAIT TCRs, while TRAV10 paired with TRAJ18 defined iNKT TCRs. VDJdb, accessed 1 November 2021, was searched for CMV, EBV and SARS-CoV-2 annotated TCRs, excluding TCRs annotated for multiple antigens. TCRdb redid the processing of the public reads, applying fastp at Q25 and MiXCR, and retained in-frame beta chains. Each entry is one CDR3 protein sequence, shown with its most common DNA and genes. The V and J calls were not made by the authors but by TCRdb's processing. In all, the sample holds around 45,000 distinct CDR3 sequences, and around 3.6% of those were seen once. 3% of the sample goes to the ten largest clones.

Set within a cohort of healthcare workers in London, UK, this nested case-control study involved weekly PCR testing of nasopharyngeal swabs along with blood sampling. Healthcare workers were recruited between 23 and 31 March 2020, during the week of the UK lockdown, and were followed weekly for up to roughly 16 weeks. The receptor comes from an adult who was a healthcare worker with PCR-confirmed SARS-CoV-2 infection or an uninfected control (not recorded which). Source material: whole blood. The receptor chain draws on TRBV18 and TRBJ2-5, with the D gene too uncertain to name. The nucleotide sequence reads as follows: TGTGCCAGCTCGCCCACTGCCCTGCAAGAGACCCAGTACTTC. Translated, it gives CASSPTALQETQYF. Outside the CDR3, residues come from the reference TRBV18 and TRBJ2-5 proteins, so the full variable domain is: NAGVMQNPRHLVRRRGQEARLRCSPMKGHSHVYWYRQLPEEGLKFMVYLQKENIIDESGMPKERFSAEFPKEGPSILRIQQVVRGDSAAYFCASSPTALQETQYFGPGTRLLVL.